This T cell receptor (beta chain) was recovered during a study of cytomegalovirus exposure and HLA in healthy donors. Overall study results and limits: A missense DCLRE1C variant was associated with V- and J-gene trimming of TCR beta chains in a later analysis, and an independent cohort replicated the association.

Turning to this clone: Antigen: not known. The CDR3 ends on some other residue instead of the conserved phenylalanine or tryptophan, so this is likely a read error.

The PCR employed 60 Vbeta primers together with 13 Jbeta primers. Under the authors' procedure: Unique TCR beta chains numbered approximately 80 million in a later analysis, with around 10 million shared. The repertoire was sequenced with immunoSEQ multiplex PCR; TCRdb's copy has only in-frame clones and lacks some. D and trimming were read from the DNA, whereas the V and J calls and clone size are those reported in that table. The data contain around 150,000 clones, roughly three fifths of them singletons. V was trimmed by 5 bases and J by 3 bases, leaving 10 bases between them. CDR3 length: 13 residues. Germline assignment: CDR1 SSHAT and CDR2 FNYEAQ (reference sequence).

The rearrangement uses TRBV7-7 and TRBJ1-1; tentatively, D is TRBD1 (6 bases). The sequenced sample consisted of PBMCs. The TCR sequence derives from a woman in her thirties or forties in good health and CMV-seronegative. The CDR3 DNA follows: TGTGCCAGCAGCCACAACAGGGACACTGAAGCTTTCCTT. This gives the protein CASSHNRDTEAFL.